The T cell receptor beta chain described here comes from a study of T cells in Graves' hyperthyroidism and ophthalmopathy. This clonotype was recorded a few times. TCR beta CDR3 sequences were amplified from RNA transcripts. The study used the HTBI primer set for a first-round RT-PCR of the TCR CDR3. In TCRdb, the multiplex PCR reads were re-called with MiXCR into one record per CDR3 protein. The table lists some 500,000 distinct CDR3 sequences, about 16% of them singletons, with 25% to 30% in the top ten. Germline lookup yields CDR1 MNHEY and CDR2 SMNVEV (reference sequence). Deletions cut 7 bases from V and 2 bases from J, with 15 bases between. The length of the CDR3 is 15 residues. The authors took PBMCs from 9.5 to 10 ml fresh peripheral blood.

The material sequenced was blood. This clonotype was sampled from a woman between 25 and 40 years old with Graves' ophthalmopathy. The chain joins TRBV27 to TRBJ1-5; TRBD1 is a possible D gene (6 bases). The CDR3 DNA reads as TGTGCCAGCACTCCTACAGGGCTGGGCAATCAGCCCCAGCATTTT. Amino acid sequence: CASTPTGLGNQPQHF.